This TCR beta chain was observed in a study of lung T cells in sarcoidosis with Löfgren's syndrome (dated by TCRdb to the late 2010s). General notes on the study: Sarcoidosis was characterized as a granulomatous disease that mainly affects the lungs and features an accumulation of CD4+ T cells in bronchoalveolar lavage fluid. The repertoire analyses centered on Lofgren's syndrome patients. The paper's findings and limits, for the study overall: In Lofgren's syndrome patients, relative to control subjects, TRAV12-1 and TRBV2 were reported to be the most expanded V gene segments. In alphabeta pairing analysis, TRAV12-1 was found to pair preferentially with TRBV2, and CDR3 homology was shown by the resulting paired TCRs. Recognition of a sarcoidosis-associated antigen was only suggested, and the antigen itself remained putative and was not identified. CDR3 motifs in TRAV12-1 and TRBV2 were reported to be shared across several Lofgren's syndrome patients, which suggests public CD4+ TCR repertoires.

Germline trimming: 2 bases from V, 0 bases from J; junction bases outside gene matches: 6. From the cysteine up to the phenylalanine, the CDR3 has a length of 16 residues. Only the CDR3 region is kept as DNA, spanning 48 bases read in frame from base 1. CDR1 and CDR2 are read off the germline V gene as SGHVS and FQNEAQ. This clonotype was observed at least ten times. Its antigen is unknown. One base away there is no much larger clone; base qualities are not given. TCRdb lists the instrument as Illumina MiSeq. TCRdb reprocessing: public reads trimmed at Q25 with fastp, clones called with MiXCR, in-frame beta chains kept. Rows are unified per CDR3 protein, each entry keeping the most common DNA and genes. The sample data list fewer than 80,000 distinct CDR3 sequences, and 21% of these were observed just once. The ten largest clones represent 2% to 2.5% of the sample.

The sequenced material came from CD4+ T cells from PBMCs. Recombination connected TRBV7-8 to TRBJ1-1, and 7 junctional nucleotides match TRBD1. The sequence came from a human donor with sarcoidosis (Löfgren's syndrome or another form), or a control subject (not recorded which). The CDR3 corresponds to CASSLKTGTVNTEAFF. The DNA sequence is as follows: TGTGCCAGCAGCTTAAAGACCGGGACAGTGAACACTGAAGCTTTCTTT.